This T cell receptor (beta chain) emerged from a study of blood T cell repertoires in COVID-19. Participants, roughly 18 to 89 years old, spanned under 30 US areas. Profiled with immunoSEQ multiplex PCR; TCRdb holds only in-frame clones, not every one. The sample yields about 440,000 clones, around 91% seen once. The V gene lost 4 bases and the J gene lost 0 bases, with 9 bases spanning the gap. The CDR3 loop spans 13 amino acids. Looked up from germline, CDR1 is GTSNPN and CDR2 is SVGIG (reference sequence). This TCR derives from a man aged 18 to 30 who had recovered from COVID-19. The chain recombines TRBV30 with TRBJ1-1; D gene unclear. The sequenced material came from PBMCs or T cells enriched from blood (not recorded which). The CDR3 DNA reads TGTGCCTGGATGGCAGGCCTGAACACTGAAGCTTTCTTT. Translated: CAWMAGLNTEAFF. Full variable domain (missing parts from reference TRBV30 and TRBJ1-1): SQTIHQWPATLVQPVGSPLSLECTVEGTSNPNLYWYRQAAGRGLQLLFYSVGIGQISSEVPQNLSASRPQDRQFILSSKKLLLSDSGFYLCAWMAGLNTEAFFGQGTRLTVV.